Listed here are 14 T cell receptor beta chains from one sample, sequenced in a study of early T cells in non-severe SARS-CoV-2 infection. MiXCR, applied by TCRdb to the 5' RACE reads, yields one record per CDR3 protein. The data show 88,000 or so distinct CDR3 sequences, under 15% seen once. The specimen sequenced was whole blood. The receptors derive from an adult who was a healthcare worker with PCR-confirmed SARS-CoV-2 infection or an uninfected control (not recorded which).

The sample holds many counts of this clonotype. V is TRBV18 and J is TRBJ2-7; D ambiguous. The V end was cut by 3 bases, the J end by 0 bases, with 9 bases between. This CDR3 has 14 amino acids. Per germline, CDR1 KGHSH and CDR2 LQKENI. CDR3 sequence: CASSPRENSYEQYF. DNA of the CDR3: TGTGCCAGCTCACCGCGCGAAAACTCCTACGAGCAGTACTTC.

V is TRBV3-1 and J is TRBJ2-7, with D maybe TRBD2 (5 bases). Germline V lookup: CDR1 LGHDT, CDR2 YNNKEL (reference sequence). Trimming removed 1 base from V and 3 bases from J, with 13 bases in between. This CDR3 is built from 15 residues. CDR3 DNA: TGTGCCAGCAGCCAAGCGGCGGGTTCTAACTACGAGCAGTACTTC. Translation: CASSQAAGSNYEQYF.

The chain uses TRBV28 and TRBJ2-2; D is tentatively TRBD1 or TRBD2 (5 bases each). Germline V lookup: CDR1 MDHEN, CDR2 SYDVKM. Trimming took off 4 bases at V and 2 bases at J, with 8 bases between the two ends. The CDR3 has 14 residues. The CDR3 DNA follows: TGTGCCAGCAGTTCCGGGACCAACACCGGGGAGCTGTTTTTT. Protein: CASSSGTNTGELFF.

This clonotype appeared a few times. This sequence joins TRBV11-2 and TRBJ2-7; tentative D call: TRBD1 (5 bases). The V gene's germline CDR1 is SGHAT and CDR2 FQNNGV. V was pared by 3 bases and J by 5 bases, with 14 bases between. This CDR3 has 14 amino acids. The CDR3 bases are TGTGCCAGCAGCTTGCGGATAGGGGTGAACGAGCAGTACTTC. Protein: CASSLRIGVNEQYF.

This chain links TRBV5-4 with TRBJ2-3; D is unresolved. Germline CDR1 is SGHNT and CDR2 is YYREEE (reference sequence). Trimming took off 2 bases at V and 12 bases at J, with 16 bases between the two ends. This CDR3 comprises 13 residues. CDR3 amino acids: CASSFVGRSEQYF. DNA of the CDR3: TGTGCCAGCAGCTTTGTGGGCCGTAGTGAACAGTATTTT. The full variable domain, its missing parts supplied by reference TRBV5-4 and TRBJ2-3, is ETGVTQSPTHLIKTRGQQVTLRCSSQSGHNTVSWYQQALGQGPQFIFQYYREEENGRGNFPPRFSGLQFPNYSSELNVNALELDDSALYLCASSFVGRSEQYFGPGTRLTVL.

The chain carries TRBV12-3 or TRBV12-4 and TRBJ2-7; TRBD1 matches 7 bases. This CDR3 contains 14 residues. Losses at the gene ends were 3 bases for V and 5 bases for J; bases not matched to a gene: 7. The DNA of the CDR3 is TGTGCCAGCAGTTTCCGAGGGGGCTATGACGAGCAGTACTTC. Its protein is CASSFRGGYDEQYF.

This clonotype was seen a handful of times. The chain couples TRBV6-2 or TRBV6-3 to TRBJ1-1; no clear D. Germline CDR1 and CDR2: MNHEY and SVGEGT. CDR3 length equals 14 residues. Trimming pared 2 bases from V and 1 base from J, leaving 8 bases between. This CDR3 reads CASSYRPGNTEAFF. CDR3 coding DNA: TGTGCCAGCAGTTACCGTCCCGGGAACACTGAAGCTTTCTTT.

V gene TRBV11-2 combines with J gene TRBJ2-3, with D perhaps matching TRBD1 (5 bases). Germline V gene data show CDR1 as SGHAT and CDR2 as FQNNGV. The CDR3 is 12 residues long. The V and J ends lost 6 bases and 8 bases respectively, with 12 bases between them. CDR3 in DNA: TGTGCCAGCAGTTATGCAGGGTTTACGCAGTATTTT. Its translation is CASSYAGFTQYF. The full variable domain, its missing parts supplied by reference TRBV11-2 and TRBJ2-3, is EAGVAQSPRYKIIEKRQSVAFWCNPISGHATLYWYQQILGQGPKLLIQFQNNGVVDDSQLPKDRFSAERLKGVDSTLKIQPAKLEDSAVYLCASSYAGFTQYFGPGTRLTVL.

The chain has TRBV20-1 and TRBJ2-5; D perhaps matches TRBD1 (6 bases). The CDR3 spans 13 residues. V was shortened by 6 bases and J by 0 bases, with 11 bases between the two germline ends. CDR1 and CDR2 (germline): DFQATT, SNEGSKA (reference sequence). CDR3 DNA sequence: TGCAGTGCGGACGGACAGCACCAAGAGACCCAGTACTTC. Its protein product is CSADGQHQETQYF.

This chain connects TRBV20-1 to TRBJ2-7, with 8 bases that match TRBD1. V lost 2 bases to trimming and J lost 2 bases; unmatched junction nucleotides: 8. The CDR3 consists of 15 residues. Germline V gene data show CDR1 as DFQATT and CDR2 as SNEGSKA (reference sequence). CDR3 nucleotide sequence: TGCAGTGCTAGAAGCCAGGACAGGGCGACCTACGAGCAGTACTTC. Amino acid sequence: CSARSQDRATYEQYF.

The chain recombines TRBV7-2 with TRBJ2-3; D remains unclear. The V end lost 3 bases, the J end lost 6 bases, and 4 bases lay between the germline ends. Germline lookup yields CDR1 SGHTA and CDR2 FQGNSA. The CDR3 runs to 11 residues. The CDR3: CASSFWDTQYF. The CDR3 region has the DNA TGTGCCAGCAGCTTTTGGGATACGCAGTATTTT.

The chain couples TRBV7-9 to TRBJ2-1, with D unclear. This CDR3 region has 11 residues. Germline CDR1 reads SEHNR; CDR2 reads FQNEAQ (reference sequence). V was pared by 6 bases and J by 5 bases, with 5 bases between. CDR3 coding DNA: TGTGCCAGCAGGACCGACAATGAGCAGTTCTTC. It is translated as CASRTDNEQFF.

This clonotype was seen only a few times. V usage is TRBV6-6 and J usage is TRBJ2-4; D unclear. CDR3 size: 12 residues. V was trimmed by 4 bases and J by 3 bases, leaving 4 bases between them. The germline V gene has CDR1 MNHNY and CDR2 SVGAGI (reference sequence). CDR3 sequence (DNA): TGTGCCAGCAGTTCAAGCAAAAACATTCAGTACTTC. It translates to CASSSSKNIQYF.

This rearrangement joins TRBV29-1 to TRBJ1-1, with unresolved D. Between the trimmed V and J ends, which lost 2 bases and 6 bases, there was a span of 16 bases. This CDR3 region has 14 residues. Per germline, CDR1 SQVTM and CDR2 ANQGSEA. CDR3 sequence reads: CSVESPTVLPEAFF. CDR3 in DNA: TGCAGCGTTGAATCCCCCACTGTCTTGCCTGAAGCTTTCTTT.